The 23 T cell receptor beta chains below were found in one sample sequenced in a study of cytomegalovirus exposure and HLA in healthy donors. Profiled with immunoSEQ multiplex PCR; TCRdb holds only in-frame clones, not every one. The table includes about 130,000 clones, about 80% detected once. Sequences were obtained from PBMCs. Source of these receptors: a man younger than 40 in good health and CMV-seropositive.

V usage is TRBV9 and J usage is TRBJ1-4; the D gene is possibly TRBD1 (6 bases). V lost 3 bases and J 5 bases, leaving 17 bases between the germline ends. From germline, CDR1 is SGDLS and CDR2 YYNGEE. This CDR3 has 16 residues. CDR3 region: CASSAGEGQGNEKLFF. The DNA for the CDR3 is TGTGCCAGCAGCGCCGGGGAGGGTCAGGGGAATGAAAAACTGTTTTTT.

This chain connects TRBV5-1 to TRBJ2-1; 9 bases are a match to TRBD2. Germline-derived CDR1 and CDR2 are SGHRS and YFSETQ. The J segment lost 5 bases and the V segment lost 4 bases, leaving 7 bases of the junction unmatched. This CDR3 contains 15 residues. CDR3 bases: TGCGCCAGCAGCGGCGAGACTAGCGGTCACAATGAGCAGTTCTTC. Translating it yields CASSGETSGHNEQFF.

This clone appeared once. This chain connects TRBV5-6 to TRBJ1-2; D gene uncertain. V was cut by 5 bases and J by 7 bases, with 15 bases left in between. Germline V gene data show CDR1 as SGHDT and CDR2 as YYEEEE. This CDR3 contains 13 residues. CDR3 sequence (DNA): TGTGCCAGCAGGCCCGCGACTTCTTTTGGCTACACCTTC. It codes for CASRPATSFGYTF.

The V and J genes are TRBV12-5 and TRBJ1-2; the D is unclear. Deletions cut 1 base from V and 3 bases from J, with 6 bases between. The CDR3 totals 13 residues. CDR1 LGHNT and CDR2 FRNRAP come from the germline V gene. The DNA of the CDR3 is TGTGCTAGTGGTTTGGGCCGGGACTATGGCTACACCTTC. It codes for CASGLGRDYGYTF.

The V gene is TRBV5-4, the J gene TRBJ2-7; perhaps TRBD1 as D (5 bases). The CDR3 length is 17 residues. V gave up 2 bases and J gave up 1 base, with 19 bases separating them. CDR1 and CDR2 from the germline V gene are SGHNT and YYREEE (reference sequence). The CDR3 DNA follows: TGTGCCAGCAGCTTAGCGCAGGGCAGCCGACTTTCCTACGAGCAGTACTTC. Its translation: CASSLAQGSRLSYEQYF.

This clone was observed a few times. J is TRBJ1-1 and V is TRBV9; D not resolved. From germline, CDR1 is SGDLS and CDR2 YYNGEE. This CDR3 contains 16 residues. V was pared by 2 bases and J by 0 bases, with 14 bases between. The CDR3 DNA reads TGTGCCAGCAGCGTGGCCATTAAGGAGATGAACACTGAAGCTTTCTTT. It encodes CASSVAIKEMNTEAFF.

The chain joins TRBV5-6 to TRBJ2-2; 7 nucleotides line up with TRBD1. The CDR3 extends over 14 amino acids. J lost 7 bases, V lost 4 bases, and 7 bases had no gene match. The germline V gene has CDR1 SGHDT and CDR2 YYEEEE. This CDR3 is CASSPYTGVGELFF. Here the CDR3 DNA reads TGTGCCAGCAGCCCGTACACAGGGGTCGGGGAGCTGTTTTTT.

The table lists this clone with a count of one. V usage is TRBV9 and J usage is TRBJ2-1, with TRBD2 matching 12 bases. The CDR3 extends over 16 amino acids. Germline V CDR1 and CDR2: SGDLS, YYNGEE. V trimming: 4 bases; J trimming: 7 bases; junction bases outside the gene matches: 9. The CDR3 coding sequence is TGTGCCAGCAGCCCGGCCCCTAGCGGGAGGGGAAATGAGCAGTTCTTC. It encodes CASSPAPSGRGNEQFF.

The gene calls are TRBV5-1 and TRBJ2-5, with 9 bases fitting TRBD1. The V gene end was trimmed by 2 bases and the J gene end by 4 bases; junction bases not matched to a gene: 12. The CDR3 extends over 17 amino acids. CDR1 and CDR2 from the germline V gene are SGHRS and YFSETQ. The CDR3 loop reads CASSFSDPGTGLETQYF. Written as DNA, the CDR3 is TGCGCCAGCAGCTTCTCAGATCCCGGGACAGGGTTAGAGACCCAGTACTTC.

This chain uses TRBV15 with TRBJ1-4, with a tentative D call TRBD1 (6 bases). The CDR3 sequence is 15 residues long. V shed 2 bases and J shed 7 bases, with 14 bases lying between them. From germline, CDR1 is LNHNV and CDR2 YYDKDF (reference sequence). The CDR3 nucleotides read TGTGCCACCAGCAGAACCCAGGGGTCCGGTGAAAAACTGTTTTTT. This gives the protein CATSRTQGSGEKLFF. Complete variable domain (other parts from reference TRBV15 and TRBJ1-4): DAMVIQNPRYQVTQFGKPVTLSCSQTLNHNVMYWYQQKSSQAPKLLFHYYDKDFNNEADTPDNFQSRRPNTSFCFLDIRSPGLGDTAMYLCATSRTQGSGEKLFFGSGTQLSVL.

The chain links TRBV5-1 to TRBJ2-5; a weak D match, TRBD2 (6 bases). CDR3 size: 13 residues. Trimming removed 3 bases at V and 1 base at J, with 7 bases between. CDR1 SGHRS and CDR2 YFSETQ come from the germline V gene. The CDR3 coding sequence is TGCGCCAGCAGCTCGGGGGTCCAAGAGACCCAGTACTTC. Translating gives CASSSGVQETQYF. Supplemented by reference TRBV5-1 and TRBJ2-5, the full variable domain reads KAGVTQTPRYLIKTRGQQVTLSCSPISGHRSVSWYQQTPGQGLQFLFEYFSETQRNKGNFPGRFSGRQFSNSRSEMNVSTLELGDSALYLCASSSGVQETQYFGPGTRLLVL.

The chain has TRBV9 and TRBJ2-7; TRBD1 agrees at 7 bases. This CDR3 is 14 amino acids long. Germline CDR1 is SGDLS and CDR2 is YYNGEE. With V trimmed by 0 bases and J by 4 bases, 4 bases remained unmatched. The DNA of the CDR3 is TGTGCCAGCAGCGTAGGACAGGGTCTATACGAGCAGTACTTC. The encoded protein is CASSVGQGLYEQYF.

The chain links TRBV6-4 to TRBJ1-6; D perhaps matches TRBD1 (6 bases). Trimming cost V 3 bases and J 7 bases, with 10 bases left between them. This CDR3 comprises 14 residues. Germline-derived CDR1 and CDR2 are MRHNA and SNTAGT. The CDR3 DNA follows: TGTGCCAGCAGTGAGGGGGGGGGCAATTCACCCCTCCACTTT. Its protein is CASSEGGGNSPLHF.

The chain is built from TRBV15 and TRBJ2-3; TRBD1 might be the D (5 bases). Germline V CDR1 and CDR2: LNHNV, YYDKDF (reference sequence). This CDR3 spans 16 amino acids. Trimming removed 0 bases at V and 0 bases at J, with 10 bases between. The CDR3 spells CATSRDKQGSTDTQYF. CDR3 nucleotide sequence: TGTGCCACCAGCAGAGATAAGCAGGGTAGCACAGATACGCAGTATTTT.

This clone appeared a few times. V is TRBV6-1 and J is TRBJ1-5; D gene uncertain. Trimming took 4 bases from V and 7 from J, leaving 17 bases between them. The CDR3 is made up of 15 amino acids. Germline V lookup: CDR1 MNHNS, CDR2 SASEGT. The CDR3 loop is CASSGSRVSGQPQHF. Written as DNA, the CDR3 is TGTGCCAGCAGTGGCAGTCGGGTTTCGGGACAGCCCCAGCATTTT.

The V and J genes are TRBV27 and TRBJ2-3; 9 bases are shared with TRBD1. Germline lookup yields CDR1 MNHEY and CDR2 SMNVEV (reference sequence). Trimming removed 2 bases from V and 2 bases from J; junction bases left unmatched: 2. The CDR3 spans 15 residues. The CDR3 nucleotides read TGTGCCAGCAGTTTAGGACAGGGGTCCACAGATACGCAGTATTTT. Its translation is CASSLGQGSTDTQYF.

This chain uses TRBV5-5 with TRBJ2-5; 8 bases are shared with TRBD1. V gave up 5 bases and J gave up 1 base; unmatched junction bases: 7. CDR1 is SGHKS, CDR2 YYEKEE, per germline (reference sequence). This CDR3 has 15 residues. This CDR3 is CASSTRGQTQETQYF. The CDR3 region has the DNA TGTGCCAGCAGTACCAGGGGGCAAACCCAAGAGACCCAGTACTTC.

This clone appeared once. The genes are TRBV18 and TRBJ1-5, with 7 bases lining up with TRBD1. This CDR3 has 16 residues. The germline gives CDR1 KGHSH, CDR2 LQKENI. Trimming removed 3 bases from V and 5 bases from J; junction bases left unmatched: 10. CDR3 protein: CASSPTGIGVDQPQHF. The CDR3 bases are TGTGCCAGCTCACCGACAGGGATAGGTGTTGATCAGCCCCAGCATTTT.

This clone appeared once. V is TRBV7-2 and J is TRBJ1-5, with D possibly TRBD1 on 6 matching bases. Between the trimmed V and J ends, which lost 6 bases and 3 bases, there was a span of 15 bases. The V gene's germline CDR1 is SGHTA and CDR2 FQGNSA. This CDR3 comprises 15 residues. CDR3 in amino acids: CASSTSGQPNQPQHF. The CDR3 coding sequence is TGTGCCAGCAGTACCTCCGGACAGCCCAATCAGCCCCAGCATTTT.

This chain joins TRBV7-3 and TRBJ2-5; 9 bases align to TRBD1. V gave up 2 bases and J gave up 2 bases; unmatched junction bases: 12. Germline V CDR1 and CDR2: SGHTA, FQGTGA. The CDR3 totals 18 residues. CDR3 nucleotide sequence: TGTGCCAGCAGCTTAGGGACAGGGAAACATGGAGCACAAGAGACCCAGTACTTC. Translating it yields CASSLGTGKHGAQETQYF. Full variable domain (missing parts from reference TRBV7-3 and TRBJ2-5): GAGVSQTPSNKVTEKGKYVELRCDPISGHTALYWYRQSLGQGPEFLIYFQGTGAADDSGLPNDRFFAVRPEGSVSTLKIQRTERGDSAVYLCASSLGTGKHGAQETQYFGPGTRLLVL.

The rearrangement joins TRBV5-1 to TRBJ2-3; 8 nucleotides agree with TRBD2. The V and J ends lost 1 base and 0 bases, in that order; junction bases with no gene match: 13. The CDR3 has 19 residues. Per germline, CDR1 SGHRS and CDR2 YFSETQ. The CDR3 loop is CASSLTPPRTSSSTDTQYF. The CDR3 region has the DNA TGCGCCAGCAGCTTGACCCCTCCCCGGACTAGCAGTAGCACAGATACGCAGTATTTT.

This clone was observed a few times. The chain couples TRBV7-3 to TRBJ2-2; TRBD1 is a possible D gene (6 bases). The V end was cut by 5 bases, the J end by 7 bases, with 14 bases between. The length of the CDR3 is 14 residues. CDR1 is SGHTA and CDR2 is FQGTGA in the germline V gene. CDR3 residues: CASSPGRGSGELFF. CDR3 in DNA: TGTGCCAGCAGCCCCGGTAGGGGGAGCGGGGAGCTGTTTTTT.

The chain is built from TRBV1 and TRBJ2-3; TRBD2, the D gene given by the table, was not confirmed from the DNA. TRBV1 constitutes a pseudogene. This CDR3 is 17 amino acids long. The CDR3 sequence: CTSSPPVGEWGTDTQYF. The CDR3 DNA follows: TGCACCAGCAGCCCCCCGGTTGGGGAGTGGGGCACAGATACGCAGTATTTT.